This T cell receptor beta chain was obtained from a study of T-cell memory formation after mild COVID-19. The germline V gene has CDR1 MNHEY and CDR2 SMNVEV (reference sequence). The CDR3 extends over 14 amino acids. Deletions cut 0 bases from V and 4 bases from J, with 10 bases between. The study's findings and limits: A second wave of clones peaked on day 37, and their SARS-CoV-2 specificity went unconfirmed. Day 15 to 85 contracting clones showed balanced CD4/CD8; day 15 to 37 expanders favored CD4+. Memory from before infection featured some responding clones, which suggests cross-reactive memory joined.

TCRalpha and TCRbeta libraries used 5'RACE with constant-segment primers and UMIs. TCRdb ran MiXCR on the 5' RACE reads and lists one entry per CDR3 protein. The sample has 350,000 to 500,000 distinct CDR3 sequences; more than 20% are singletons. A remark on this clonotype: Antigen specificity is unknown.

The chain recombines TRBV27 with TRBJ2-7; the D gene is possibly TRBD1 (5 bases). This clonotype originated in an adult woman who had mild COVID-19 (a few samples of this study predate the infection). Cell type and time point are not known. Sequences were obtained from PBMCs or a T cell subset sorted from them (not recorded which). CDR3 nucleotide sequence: TGTGCCAGCAGTTTATCGTGGGGCGGATACGAGCAGTACTTC. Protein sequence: CASSLSWGGYEQYF.